These 32 T cell receptor beta chains came from one sample sequenced in a study of T cell responses to AZD1222 COVID-19 vaccine. Clones were sequenced by immunoSEQ multiplex PCR, and TCRdb holds only the in-frame ones, with some missing. This table holds nearly 35,000 clones, roughly 74% found once. This specimen consisted of peripheral blood, obtained 28 days after the second AZD1222 dose. The source of these receptors is an adult who received the AZD1222 COVID-19 vaccine.

The CDR3 region has the DNA TGTGCCAGCAGCTCTGAGGGACAGGCCTACGAGCAGTACTTC. As protein: CASSSEGQAYEQYF. The rearrangement links TRBV5-6 to TRBJ2-7; 8 nucleotides match TRBD1. Trimming cost V 3 bases and J 2 bases; bases outside gene matches: 4. The CDR3 has 14 residues. Germline lookup yields CDR1 SGHDT and CDR2 YYEEEE.

This clone was recorded only once. The J gene is TRBJ2-5, the V gene TRBV6-6; TRBD1 aligns across 7 bases. V dropped 6 bases and J dropped 2; count of bases not matched to a gene: 12. CDR3 size: 16 residues. Per the germline V gene, CDR1 is MNHNY and CDR2 is SVGAGI (reference sequence). The CDR3 region is CASSREKNRGQETQYF. As DNA, the CDR3 is TGTGCCAGCAGCCGCGAAAAGAACAGGGGACAAGAGACCCAGTACTTC.

This chain uses TRBV10-3 with TRBJ2-2; D is unresolved. The CDR3 length is 15 residues. Deletions cut 2 bases from V and 0 bases from J, with 7 bases between. CDR1 ENHRY and CDR2 SYGVKD come from the germline V gene. The CDR3 spells CAISEKDANTGELFF. The CDR3 nucleotides are TGTGCCATCAGTGAGAAGGACGCGAACACCGGGGAGCTGTTTTTT.

CDR3 sequence reads: CASSVGGRDTEAFF. Written as DNA, the CDR3 is TGTGCCAGCAGCGTAGGGGGAAGGGACACTGAAGCTTTCTTT. This rearrangement joins TRBV9 to TRBJ1-1; the D is unclear. The CDR3 extends over 14 amino acids. Trimming shortened V by 0 bases and J by 3 bases, and 9 bases separated the two germline ends. Germline CDR1 reads SGDLS; CDR2 reads YYNGEE.

This clone showed up just once. This chain uses TRBV10-3 with TRBJ1-1; the D gene is possibly TRBD1 (5 bases). The CDR3 has 16 residues. Germline-derived CDR1 and CDR2 are ENHRY and SYGVKD. V was shortened by 2 bases and J by 0 bases, with 13 bases between the two germline ends. The CDR3 nucleotides are TGTGCCATCAGTGAGAGGACTCAGGGCATGAACACTGAAGCTTTCTTT. It specifies CAISERTQGMNTEAFF.

The rearrangement joins TRBV7-3 to TRBJ2-1; TRBD1 matches 8 bases. Germline CDR1 reads SGHTA; CDR2 reads FQGTGA. Unmatched junction bases numbered 13, after V lost 1 base and J lost 2 bases. The CDR3 consists of 19 residues. The CDR3 here is CASSLNPQSGGTTYNEQFF. CDR3 in DNA: TGTGCCAGCAGCTTAAACCCACAGTCAGGGGGCACCACCTACAATGAGCAGTTCTTC.

This chain links TRBV7-9 with TRBJ2-2; D call uncertain. Trimming shortened V by 1 base and J by 5 bases, and 8 bases separated the two germline ends. Germline assignment: CDR1 SEHNR and CDR2 FQNEAQ (reference sequence). This CDR3 has 14 residues. CDR3 coding DNA: TGTGCCAGCAGCTTAGTAGGGTCGACCGGGGAGCTGTTTTTT. Its protein product is CASSLVGSTGELFF.

The chain couples TRBV5-6 to TRBJ1-6; D gene ambiguous. There are 15 residues in the CDR3. V was cut by 0 bases and J by 6 bases, with 10 bases left in between. CDR1 and CDR2 from the germline V gene are SGHDT and YYEEEE. The CDR3 DNA reads as TGTGCCAGCAGCTTGGTAGGCCTGGGTAATTCACCCCTCCACTTT. Translating gives CASSLVGLGNSPLHF.

The chain is built from TRBV9 and TRBJ2-1; TRBD2 agrees at 8 bases. The CDR3 extends over 15 amino acids. V gave up 3 bases and J gave up 6 bases; unmatched junction bases: 8. CDR1 is SGDLS and CDR2 is YYNGEE in the germline V gene. The CDR3 coding sequence is TGTGCCAGCAGCGCGCCGGGAACTAGCGGCAATGAGCAGTTCTTC. This encodes CASSAPGTSGNEQFF.

This chain links TRBV6-5 with TRBJ1-1; the D gene is possibly TRBD1 (6 bases). V was trimmed by 2 bases and J by 11 bases, leaving 15 bases between them. The germline CDR1 and CDR2 sequences are MNHEY and SVGAGI. The CDR3 has 13 amino acids. The CDR3, as DNA: TGTGCCAGCAGTTACGGTAAGACAGGCGACGCTTTCTTT. Translated: CASSYGKTGDAFF.

The chain recombines TRBV24-1 with TRBJ2-7; D remains unclear. V dropped 10 bases and J dropped 0 bases, with 15 bases sitting between them. There are 14 residues in the CDR3. Germline-derived CDR1 and CDR2 are KGHDR and SFDVKD. Here the CDR3 DNA reads TGTGCCACTGCCCTATTACAAAGCTCCTACGAGCAGTACGTC. This sequence encodes CATALLQSSYEQYV.

This chain connects TRBV4-1 to TRBJ2-1, with a possible D match to TRBD1 (6 bases). There are 17 residues in the CDR3. Deletions cut 1 base from V and 9 bases from J, with 22 bases between. CDR1 is MGHRA and CDR2 is YSYEKL in the germline V gene. As DNA, the CDR3 is TGCGCCAGCAGCCAAGTTAGTGGCAGGGGTGAAAAGAGTGAGCAGTTCTTC. Its protein product is CASSQVSGRGEKSEQFF.

The chain couples TRBV19 to TRBJ1-5; 7 nucleotides agree with TRBD1. The CDR3 loop spans 14 amino acids. CDR1 is LNHDA and CDR2 is SQIVND in the germline V gene (reference sequence). J was trimmed by 5 bases and V by 7 bases; bases with no gene match: 8. CDR3 nucleotides: TGTGCCAGTACTAGAACAGGGGATCATCAGCCCCAGCATTTT. Translation: CASTRTGDHQPQHF.

This sequence joins TRBV21-1 and TRBJ2-5; TRBD2 is the table's D call, not checked against the DNA. TRBV21-1 is flagged as a pseudogene. The CDR3 has 17 residues. This chain's CDR3 is CASSSRTSGGAQETQYF. The CDR3 coding sequence is TGTGCCAGCAGCAGCCGGACTAGCGGGGGGGCTCAAGAGACCCAGTACTTC.

This clone was detected a few times. CDR3 in DNA: TGTGCCAGTAGTATCATTCTATCGACTCTCCTAGACAATGAGCAGTTCTTC. Protein product: CASSIILSTLLDNEQFF. The chain joins TRBV19 to TRBJ2-1; D is uncertain. The V gene's germline CDR1 is LNHDA and CDR2 SQIVND (reference sequence). Trimming took 3 bases from V and 5 from J, leaving 20 bases between them. The CDR3 sequence is 17 residues long.

The V call is TRBV20-1, the J call TRBJ1-5; no definite D call. Germline V gene data show CDR1 as DFQATT and CDR2 as SNEGSKA (reference sequence). V was cut by 6 bases and J by 2 bases, with 11 bases left in between. The CDR3 runs 13 residues. The CDR3 is CSASLDGNQPQHF. CDR3 coding DNA: TGCAGTGCCAGTCTCGATGGCAATCAGCCCCAGCATTTT.

The chain couples TRBV29-1 to TRBJ1-2, with D possibly being TRBD1 (6 bases). This CDR3 is built from 12 residues. CDR1 is SQVTM, CDR2 ANQGSEA, per germline. V was trimmed by 6 bases and J by 8 bases, leaving 16 bases between them. CDR3 loop: CSVQRTASGYTF. CDR3 DNA sequence: TGCAGCGTACAAAGGACAGCGTCCGGCTACACCTTC.

This chain joins TRBV5-5 and TRBJ1-2; the match to TRBD1 covers 11 bases. From germline, CDR1 is SGHKS and CDR2 YYEKEE (reference sequence). Trimming at V came to 3 bases and at J to 6 bases, leaving 4 bases not matched to a gene. CDR3 size: 14 residues. CDR3 in amino acids: CASSWDRGFDGYTF. For the CDR3, the DNA is TGTGCCAGCAGCTGGGACAGGGGGTTTGATGGCTACACCTTC. The complete variable domain, with remaining parts taken from reference TRBV5-5 and TRBJ1-2, reads DAGVTQSPTHLIKTRGQQVTLRCSPISGHKSVSWYQQVLGQGPQFIFQYYEKEERGRGNFPDRFSARQFPNYSSELNVNALLLGDSALYLCASSWDRGFDGYTFGSGTRLTVV.

V gene TRBV19 combines with J gene TRBJ1-1; 7 bases fit TRBD1. The CDR3 totals 15 residues. Germline CDR1 is LNHDA and CDR2 is SQIVND (reference sequence). The trim removed 1 base at V and 5 bases at J, leaving 7 bases unmatched. The CDR3 region is CASSIVRTGLTEAFF. For the CDR3, the DNA is TGTGCCAGTAGTATAGTCCGGACAGGTTTAACTGAAGCTTTCTTT.

The chain uses TRBV12-5 and TRBJ1-4; possibly TRBD1 for D (5 bases). The CDR3 contains 16 residues. V shed 3 bases and J shed 8 bases, with 19 bases lying between them. Germline V gene lookup returns CDR1 LGHNT and CDR2 FRNRAP. CDR3 sequence: CASGFWAGLGGEKLFF. The CDR3 DNA is TGTGCTAGTGGTTTTTGGGCAGGCCTTGGGGGGGAAAAACTGTTTTTT.

The chain employs TRBV7-9 and TRBJ1-4; D ambiguous. Trimming took 5 bases from V and 0 from J, leaving 13 bases between them. This CDR3 contains 16 residues. The germline V gene has CDR1 SEHNR and CDR2 FQNEAQ (reference sequence). The CDR3 sequence: CASSPHRVATNEKLFF. The CDR3 nucleotides are TGTGCCAGCAGCCCCCACAGAGTTGCAACTAATGAAAAACTGTTTTTT.

The rearrangement joins TRBV19 to TRBJ1-5; possible D gene TRBD1, 6 bases. Germline CDR1 and CDR2: LNHDA and SQIVND (reference sequence). V lost 3 bases and J 3 bases, leaving 18 bases between the germline ends. This CDR3 has 17 residues. This CDR3 is CASSIPGAGVFNQPQHF. CDR3 DNA: TGTGCCAGTAGTATCCCCGGGGCAGGGGTATTCAATCAGCCCCAGCATTTT.

The V and J genes are TRBV3-1 (or the pseudogene TRBV3-2) and TRBJ1-5; D ambiguous. Germline loops: CDR1 LGHDT, CDR2 YNNKEL (reference sequence). The CDR3 runs to 14 residues. Trimming removed 5 bases at V and 1 base at J, with 9 bases between. The CDR3 spells CASSTGSSNQPQHF. The CDR3 DNA follows: TGTGCCAGCAGCACGGGTTCGAGCAATCAGCCCCAGCATTTT.

In this sample, this clone turned up a few times. One end of the junction fails to match germline, which may point to a read error. The CDR3: CASNSLGQGARVF. CDR3 sequence (DNA): TGTGCCAGCAATTCCCTGGGACAGGGGGCGCGGGTCTTC. V gene TRBV12-3 or TRBV12-4 combines with J gene TRBJ2-1; the match to TRBD1 covers 12 bases. This CDR3 has 13 amino acids.

This chain joins TRBV11-3 and TRBJ2-4; 8 bases are a match to TRBD2. The V segment lost 1 base and the J segment 0 bases; nucleotides outside the gene matches: 5. The germline V gene has CDR1 SGHNT and CDR2 YENEEA. The CDR3 runs to 17 residues. The CDR3 DNA reads as TGTGCCAGCAGCTTAGCGGGAGGGAACCTAGCCAAAAACATTCAGTACTTC. Amino acid sequence: CASSLAGGNLAKNIQYF.

This clone was recorded only once. The chain is built from TRBV24-1 and TRBJ2-5, with D hard to call. Trimming cost V 9 bases and J 5 bases, with 9 bases left between them. The CDR3 contains 11 residues. Germline-derived CDR1 and CDR2 are KGHDR and SFDVKD. The CDR3 coding sequence is TGTGCCACCGCTGACGTGGAGACCCAGTACTTC. Translation gives CATADVETQYF.

The V call is TRBV19, the J call TRBJ1-1; D gene ambiguous. The germline V gene encodes CDR1 LNHDA and CDR2 SQIVND (reference sequence). CDR3 size: 13 residues. Trimming removed 5 bases from V and 4 bases from J, with 11 bases in between. The CDR3: CASSQLSVTEAFF. Here the CDR3 DNA reads TGTGCCAGTAGTCAACTGTCGGTCACTGAAGCTTTCTTT.

J is TRBJ2-1 and V is TRBV11-3; D ambiguous. This CDR3 is 13 amino acids long. With 4 bases removed from V and 5 bases from J, the gap between germline ends came to 9 bases. Germline CDR1 SGHNT, CDR2 YENEEA. CDR3 residues: CASSSDWHNEQFF. The CDR3 nucleotides are TGTGCCAGCAGCTCCGACTGGCACAATGAGCAGTTCTTC.

J is TRBJ2-7 and V is TRBV6-1; the match to TRBD2 covers 9 bases. The CDR3 has 14 amino acids. From germline, CDR1 is MNHNS and CDR2 SASEGT. With V trimmed by 3 bases and J by 5 bases, 5 bases remained unmatched. The CDR3 DNA follows: TGTGCCAGCAGTGATAGCGGGGGAGCACACGAGCAGTACTTC. Translated: CASSDSGGAHEQYF.

CDR3 coding DNA: TGTGCCAGCAGTTCAGGGACCTCTAGGGGCTACACCTTC. Its protein product is CASSSGTSRGYTF. The V gene is TRBV12-3 or TRBV12-4, the J gene TRBJ1-2, with a possible D match to TRBD1 (5 bases). V was clipped by 4 bases and J by 8 bases, with 14 bases between them. The CDR3 spans 13 residues.

The chain couples TRBV5-1 to TRBJ2-3, with TRBD2 matching 10 bases. The CDR3 is made up of 15 amino acids. Germline CDR1 SGHRS, CDR2 YFSETQ. Germline trimming cut 6 bases from V and 4 bases from J; bases unmatched to any gene: 8. The CDR3 DNA sequence: TGCGCCAGCACTAGCGGGAGTAGTAGCGCAGATACGCAGTATTTT. Translating it yields CASTSGSSSADTQYF.

This clone was recorded a few times. The sample has other DNA sequences that encode this CDR3 too. The chain uses TRBV4-1 and TRBJ2-7, with D hard to call. The V and J ends lost 0 bases and 6 bases respectively, with 9 bases between them. The CDR3 is made up of 13 amino acids. Germline V lookup: CDR1 MGHRA, CDR2 YSYEKL. The CDR3 sequence is CASSQDPRVEQYF. The CDR3 DNA sequence: TGCGCCAGCAGCCAAGATCCAAGGGTCGAGCAGTACTTC.